This T cell receptor (beta chain) emerged from a study of blood T cell repertoires in COVID-19. Turning to the study itself: Specimens from acute and convalescent COVID-19 originated in the United States, Italy and Spain. Nucleic acid was either cDNA or gDNA, and it came from T cells, B-cell-depleted T cells, or PBMCs.

Germline V lookup: CDR1 SEHNR, CDR2 FQNEAQ (reference sequence). Trimming took 5 bases from V and 6 from J; bases not matched to a gene: 13. This CDR3 region has 16 residues. Repertoires were generated with immunoSEQ multiplex PCR, while TCRdb's copy carries only in-frame clones and drops some. In the table there are 120,000 to 150,000 clones, about four fifths of which are singletons. Sequenced: peripheral blood. The chain links TRBV7-9 to TRBJ2-1; 7 nucleotides match TRBD1. The TCR was taken from a woman aged 80 or over in a cohort sampled during active or convalescent COVID-19. The CDR3 loop is CASSEPDRIVINEQFF. In DNA form, the CDR3 reads TGTGCCAGCAGCGAGCCGGACAGGATTGTCATCAATGAGCAGTTCTTC.